This is a list of T cell receptor beta chains from one sample in a study of shared clonotypes between healthy human individuals. TCRdb keeps only in-frame clones here, not all; method: immunoSEQ multiplex PCR. The sample holds approximately 470,000 clones, roughly 80% seen once. The sequenced material came from PBMCs. The source is a woman between 40 and 50 years old in good health. Some clones in this sample may be carry-over from other donors' samples. The CDR3 runs from the conserved cysteine through the conserved F or W. The order of the fields is CDR3 DNA, CDR3 protein, V gene, clone size, J gene, D gene. A D gene is named only where the DNA matches it firmly. The size entry is marked missing in some rows and otherwise reads once, few, many or a size class.

CDR3nt: TGTGCCAGCAGCTCCGTAGGGGGGCAAGAGACCCAGTACTTC
CDR3aa: CASSSVGGQETQYF
v_gene: TRBV5-4
abundance: once
j_gene: TRBJ2-5
d_gene: NA

CDR3nt: TGTGCCAGCAGCTATGTCACAGGGGACATTCAGTACTTC
CDR3aa: CASSYVTGDIQYF
v_gene: TRBV7-8
abundance: NA
j_gene: TRBJ2-4
d_gene: TRBD1

CDR3nt: TGTGCCAGCAGCTTAGTGGGACTAGGTGGCACAGATACGCAGTATTTT
CDR3aa: CASSLVGLGGTDTQYF
v_gene: TRBV7-2
abundance: NA
j_gene: TRBJ2-3
d_gene: TRBD2

CDR3nt: TGCGCCAGCAGCAAAGTCGGGGAACGGACAATGTGGTCCTACAATGAGCAGTTCTTC
CDR3aa: CASSKVGERTMWSYNEQFF
v_gene: TRBV5-1
abundance: few
j_gene: TRBJ2-1
d_gene: NA

CDR3nt: TGTGCCAGTGGTACCCCCTACGAGCAGTACTTC
CDR3aa: CASGTPYEQYF
v_gene: TRBV19
abundance: NA
j_gene: TRBJ2-7
d_gene: NA

CDR3nt: TGTGCCAGGAGAACAGGGGATCTGTATGGCTACACCTTC
CDR3aa: CARRTGDLYGYTF
v_gene: TRBV21-1
abundance: NA
j_gene: TRBJ1-2
d_gene: NA

CDR3nt: TGCGCCAGCAGCTTGGAGGTAGAAACAGATACGCAGTATTTT
CDR3aa: CASSLEVETDTQYF
v_gene: TRBV5-1
abundance: NA
j_gene: TRBJ2-3
d_gene: NA

CDR3nt: TGTGCCAGCAGCCATGAGGGTCAGACCCAGTACTTC
CDR3aa: CASSHEGQTQYF
v_gene: TRBV28
abundance: NA
j_gene: TRBJ2-5
d_gene: NA

CDR3nt: TGTGCCAGCTCACTGGAGCGGGAAGACGGGAAGACCCAGTACTTC
CDR3aa: CASSLEREDGKTQYF
v_gene: TRBV18
abundance: NA
j_gene: TRBJ2-5
d_gene: TRBD2

CDR3nt: TGTGCCAGCTCACCGGGACTAGCGGGAGATACGCAGTATTTT
CDR3aa: CASSPGLAGDTQYF
v_gene: TRBV18
abundance: NA
j_gene: TRBJ2-3
d_gene: TRBD2

CDR3nt: TGTGCCAGCAGCTTATACGGGACAGAGACCTACGAGCAGTACTTC
CDR3aa: CASSLYGTETYEQYF
v_gene: TRBV7-2
abundance: NA
j_gene: TRBJ2-7
d_gene: TRBD1

CDR3nt: TGTGCCAGCAGTTTAAGGGGACAGGGTGAAATCATTCAGTACTTC
CDR3aa: CASSLRGQGEIIQYF
v_gene: TRBV27
abundance: NA
j_gene: TRBJ2-4
d_gene: TRBD1

CDR3nt: TGTGCCATCAGTGAGTCCCCCCGGGGGGCAGATACGCAGTATTTT
CDR3aa: CAISESPRGADTQYF
v_gene: TRBV10-3
abundance: NA
j_gene: TRBJ2-3
d_gene: TRBD2

CDR3nt: TGTGCCAGCAGCGCCCGACGGGACACCGGGGAGCTGTTTTTT
CDR3aa: CASSARRDTGELFF
v_gene: TRBV9
abundance: NA
j_gene: TRBJ2-2
d_gene: NA

CDR3nt: TGCGCCAGCAGCCAAGGGGACAGGGGCGGTAAAGGGGCCAACGTCCTGACTTTC
CDR3aa: CASSQGDRGGKGANVLTF
v_gene: TRBV7-9
abundance: NA
j_gene: TRBJ2-6
d_gene: TRBD1

CDR3nt: TGTGCCAGCAGTTCGCAGGGAAGAACTGAAGCTTTCTTT
CDR3aa: CASSSQGRTEAFF
v_gene: TRBV6-5
abundance: NA
j_gene: TRBJ1-1
d_gene: NA

CDR3nt: TGTGCCACCAAAAGGGACAGGGCAGCCTACGAGCAGTACTTC
CDR3aa: CATKRDRAAYEQYF
v_gene: TRBV15
abundance: NA
j_gene: TRBJ2-7
d_gene: TRBD1

CDR3nt: TGTGCCAGCAGTGATAGCGGGAGGAACTCCTACAATGAGCAGTTCTTC
CDR3aa: CASSDSGRNSYNEQFF
v_gene: TRBV2
abundance: NA
j_gene: TRBJ2-1
d_gene: TRBD2

CDR3nt: TGTGCCAGCATTTCCGGGACTAGCGGGAGCGTGTTCGGGGAGCTGTTTTTT
CDR3aa: CASISGTSGSVFGELFF
v_gene: TRBV2
abundance: NA
j_gene: TRBJ2-2
d_gene: TRBD2

CDR3nt: TGTGCCAGCAGCCCCCTGGGACAGAGCTATGGCTACACCTTC
CDR3aa: CASSPLGQSYGYTF
v_gene: TRBV7-6
abundance: NA
j_gene: TRBJ1-2
d_gene: TRBD1

CDR3nt: TGTGCCAGCAGTTTATCTCGGCAGGGGGGCACTGAAGCTTTCTTT
CDR3aa: CASSLSRQGGTEAFF
v_gene: TRBV27
abundance: NA
j_gene: TRBJ1-1
d_gene: TRBD1

CDR3nt: TGTGCCAGCAGCTTAGGGACTAGCGAGCCAGATACGCAGTATTTT
CDR3aa: CASSLGTSEPDTQYF
v_gene: TRBV11-3
abundance: NA
j_gene: TRBJ2-3
d_gene: TRBD2

CDR3nt: TGTGCCAGCAGCTTAATTTTGGCATTCGGCTATGGCTACACCTTC
CDR3aa: CASSLILAFGYGYTF
v_gene: TRBV7-9
abundance: NA
j_gene: TRBJ1-2
d_gene: NA

CDR3nt: TGCAGTGGGTCGATGAACACTGAAGCTTTCTTT
CDR3aa: CSGSMNTEAFF
v_gene: TRBV20-1
abundance: NA
j_gene: TRBJ1-1
d_gene: NA

CDR3nt: TGTGCCAGCAGCATTCTTCCCGGGACTAACACAGATACGCAGTATTTT
CDR3aa: CASSILPGTNTDTQYF
v_gene: TRBV7-3
abundance: NA
j_gene: TRBJ2-3
d_gene: TRBD2

CDR3nt: TGTGCCAGCACCCAGGGGGACCGAGCCTACGAGCAGTACTTC
CDR3aa: CASTQGDRAYEQYF
v_gene: TRBV2
abundance: NA
j_gene: TRBJ2-7
d_gene: TRBD1

CDR3nt: TGTGCCAGCAGTTCTACCCCAGACGGACCCCAGGACGAGCAGTACTTC
CDR3aa: CASSSTPDGPQDEQYF
v_gene: TRBV28
abundance: NA
j_gene: TRBJ2-7
d_gene: NA

CDR3nt: TGTGCTAGTGGACCCACAGGGTCCCGCTCAACTAATGAAAAACTGTTTTTT
CDR3aa: CASGPTGSRSTNEKLFF
v_gene: TRBV12-5
abundance: NA
j_gene: TRBJ1-4
d_gene: NA

CDR3nt: TGTGCCAGCAGCCAAAACCTTCAAGAGACCCAGTACTTC
CDR3aa: CASSQNLQETQYF
v_gene: TRBV14
abundance: NA
j_gene: TRBJ2-5
d_gene: NA

CDR3nt: TGTGCCAGCAGTGGGCGAATCGAGCAGTACTTC
CDR3aa: CASSGRIEQYF
v_gene: TRBV28
abundance: NA
j_gene: TRBJ2-7
d_gene: NA

CDR3nt: TGCGCCAGCAGCTTGGGCGGCCCCGGTGGGGGACTCTTC
CDR3aa: CASSLGGPGGGLF
v_gene: TRBV5-1
abundance: NA
j_gene: TRBJ2-1
d_gene: NA

CDR3nt: TGTGCCAGCAGCCGTCCCGGGACTAGCGAGTACGAGCAGTACTTC
CDR3aa: CASSRPGTSEYEQYF
v_gene: TRBV7-2
abundance: once
j_gene: TRBJ2-7
d_gene: TRBD2

CDR3nt: TGCGCCAGCAGCTTCGCGGGTATCAGTGAAGCTTTCTTT
CDR3aa: CASSFAGISEAFF
v_gene: TRBV5-1
abundance: NA
j_gene: TRBJ1-1
d_gene: NA